This T cell receptor beta chain was recovered during a study of T cell repertoires in cytomegalovirus infection (dated by TCRdb to the late 2010s). Notes on the research overall: Peptide stimulations targeted recently identified HLA-C-restricted CMV epitopes, whose presentation resists viral immunomodulation, together with well-studied HLA-B-restricted epitopes. Donor HLA type was relevant to the analysis, as public TCR beta signatures indicated carriage of CMV infection together with the matching HLA type.

This clonotype turned up a few times. The clone's antigen remains unknown. There are no base qualities to consult, and no much larger clone falls within one base. The data were produced on an Illumina HiSeq 1500. The public sequencing data were trimmed at Q25 with fastp and processed into clonotypes with MiXCR by TCRdb, which kept only in-frame beta chains. Rows with one shared CDR3 protein collapse into an entry with the most common genes and DNA. The sample contains around 77,000 distinct CDR3 sequences, approximately 20% of them found a single time. Of the sample, roughly two thirds falls within the top ten clones. Findings and caveats that apply to the study as a whole: In both this cohort and an independent approximately 400-donor cohort, the cumulative frequency of public TCR beta family members distinguished carriers of CMV infection plus the relevant HLA type. The ex vivo response was dominated by HLA-C-restricted CMV-specific TCR beta clonotypes, which also provided the single most frequent clonotype in two of eight donors.

Taken from the germline V gene, the CDR1 and CDR2 loops are WSHSY and SAAADI. V trim: 5 bases; J trim: 7 bases; unmatched bases: 3. Measured from the cysteine to the phenylalanine, the CDR3 is 12 residues long. Just the 36-base CDR3 DNA is kept, in frame starting at base 1. The treatment or condition label of this sample denotes: in vitro stimulation with specific CMV peptide epitopes to enrich CMV-specific T cells. The rearrangement joined TRBV10-2 to TRBJ1-2; the junction holds 8 bases that match TRBD1. This receptor was taken from a human donor in good health (CMV status not recorded). Some clones in this sample may be carry-over from other donors' samples. Source: CD8+ T cells from cultured PBMCs, taken from culture after CMV antigen stimulation. CDR3 loop: CASSLDRAGYTF. The DNA sequence is as follows: TGCGCCAGCAGTCTGGACAGGGCTGGCTACACCTTC.